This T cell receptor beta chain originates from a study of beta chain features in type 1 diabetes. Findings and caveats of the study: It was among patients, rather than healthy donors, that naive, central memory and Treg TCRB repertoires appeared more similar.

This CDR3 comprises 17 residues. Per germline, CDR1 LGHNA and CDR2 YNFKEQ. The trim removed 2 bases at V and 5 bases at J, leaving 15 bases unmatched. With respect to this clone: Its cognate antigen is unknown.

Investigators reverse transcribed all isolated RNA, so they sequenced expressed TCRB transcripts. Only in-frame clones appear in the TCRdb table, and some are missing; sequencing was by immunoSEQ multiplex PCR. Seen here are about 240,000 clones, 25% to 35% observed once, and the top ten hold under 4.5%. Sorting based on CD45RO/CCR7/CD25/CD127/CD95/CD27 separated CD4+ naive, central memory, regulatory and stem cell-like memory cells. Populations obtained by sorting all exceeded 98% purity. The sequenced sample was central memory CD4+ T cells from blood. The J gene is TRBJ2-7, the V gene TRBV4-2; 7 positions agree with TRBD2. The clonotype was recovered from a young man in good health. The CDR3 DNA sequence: TGTGCCAGCAGCCAACTCCCCCAAGGGGCGGGAGATAACGAGCAGTACTTC. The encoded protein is CASSQLPQGAGDNEQYF.